This is a list of T cell receptor beta chains from one sample in a study of cytomegalovirus exposure and HLA in healthy donors. Produced via immunoSEQ multiplex PCR; TCRdb's table is partial and in-frame only. Its clone listing holds about 110,000 clones. Sequences were obtained from PBMCs. The receptors were gathered from a man between 45 and 60 years old in good health and CMV-seronegative. CDR3s include the opening cysteine and the closing phenylalanine or tryptophan. A D gene is named only where the DNA matches it firmly.

TRBV4-1	TRBD2	TRBJ2-7	CASSLRLAGDSYEQYF	TGCGCCAGCAGCCTTAGACTAGCGGGGGACTCCTACGAGCAGTACTTC
TRBV11-2	TRBD2	TRBJ2-3	CASSLVSGGGTDTQYF	TGTGCCAGCAGCTTAGTGAGCGGGGGGGGCACAGATACGCAGTATTTT
TRBV28	-	TRBJ2-7	CASSFDGAYEQYF	TGTGCCAGCAGTTTTGACGGAGCCTACGAGCAGTACTTC
TRBV9	-	TRBJ1-6	CASSVDQAYSPLHF	TGTGCCAGCAGCGTAGATCAGGCGTACTCACCCCTCCACTTT
TRBV5-1	TRBD2	TRBJ2-7	CASSLATSGGARKYF	TGCGCCAGCAGCTTGGCCACTAGCGGGGGGGCCAGGAAGTACTTC
TRBV2	TRBD1	TRBJ2-1	CASSTRTGGGNEQFF	TGTGCCAGCAGTACTAGGACAGGGGGTGGGAATGAGCAGTTCTTC
TRBV27	-	TRBJ2-6	CASSRAPGANVLTF	TGTGCCAGCAGTCGCGCCCCTGGGGCCAACGTCCTGACTTTC
TRBV5-6	-	TRBJ1-1	CASSLFQGWNTEAFF	TGTGCCAGCAGCCTCTTCCAGGGGTGGAACACTGAAGCTTTCTTT
TRBV6-6	-	TRBJ2-7	CASSYDSTYEQYF	TGTGCCAGCAGTTACGACAGCACCTACGAGCAGTACTTC
TRBV13	-	TRBJ2-1	CASSSRPGNEQFF	TGTGCCAGCAGTTCTCGTCCGGGCAATGAGCAGTTCTTC
TRBV7-9	TRBD2	TRBJ2-2	CASSSFRGGLTGELFF	TGTGCCAGCAGCTCCTTCCGGGGGGGGCTCACCGGGGAGCTGTTTTTT
TRBV7-9	-	TRBJ2-5	CASSIYFSGGEWETQYF	TGTGCCAGCAGCATCTATTTTAGCGGAGGGGAGTGGGAGACCCAGTACTTC
TRBV9	TRBD2	TRBJ2-1	CASSVAPTSGGAYNEQFF	TGTGCCAGCAGCGTAGCCCCCACTAGCGGGGGGGCCTACAATGAGCAGTTCTTC
TRBV13	-	TRBJ2-7	CASSLSFAGAYEQYF	TGTGCCAGCAGCTTGAGTTTTGCCGGAGCCTACGAGCAGTACTTC
TRBV9	TRBD1	TRBJ2-1	CASSPGGTGLWNEQFF	TGTGCCAGCAGCCCAGGGGGGACAGGGCTATGGAATGAGCAGTTCTTC
TRBV7-3	-	TRBJ2-3	CASSLQASTDTQYF	TGTGCCAGCAGCTTACAAGCGAGTACAGATACGCAGTATTTT
TRBV4-3	-	TRBJ2-7	CASSQDRMGAYEQYF	TGCGCCAGCAGCCAAGATCGAATGGGCGCCTACGAGCAGTACTTC
TRBV2	-	TRBJ1-5	CASSDLGFQPQHF	TGTGCCAGCAGTGACCTTGGCTTCCAGCCCCAGCATTTT
TRBV29-1	-	TRBJ1-2	CSAGEGFYGYTF	TGCAGCGCTGGGGAGGGATTCTATGGCTACACCTTC
TRBV4-3	-	TRBJ2-1	CASSRETISGDYNEQFF	TGCGCCAGCAGCCGAGAGACCATTAGCGGAGACTACAATGAGCAGTTCTTC
TRBV2	TRBD2	TRBJ2-5	CASAAGGGETQYF	TGTGCCAGCGCAGCGGGGGGAGGGGAGACCCAGTACTTC
TRBV7-3	-	TRBJ2-3	CASRPSGTDTQYF	TGTGCCAGCAGACCTAGCGGCACAGATACGCAGTATTTT
TRBV6-1	-	TRBJ2-3	CASSFTNQKDTQYF	TGTGCCAGCAGTTTCACTAACCAAAAGGATACGCAGTATTTT
TRBV7-2	-	TRBJ2-7	CASSLSGYEQYF	TGTGCCAGCAGCTTAAGCGGATACGAGCAGTACTTC
TRBV4-2	-	TRBJ2-7	CASSPLGAGSYEQYF	TGTGCCAGCAGCCCCCTAGGCGCCGGGTCCTACGAGCAGTACTTC
TRBV7-7	TRBD1	TRBJ2-5	CASSDIRDRGGETQYF	TGTGCTAGCAGCGACATCCGGGACAGGGGAGGAGAGACCCAGTACTTC